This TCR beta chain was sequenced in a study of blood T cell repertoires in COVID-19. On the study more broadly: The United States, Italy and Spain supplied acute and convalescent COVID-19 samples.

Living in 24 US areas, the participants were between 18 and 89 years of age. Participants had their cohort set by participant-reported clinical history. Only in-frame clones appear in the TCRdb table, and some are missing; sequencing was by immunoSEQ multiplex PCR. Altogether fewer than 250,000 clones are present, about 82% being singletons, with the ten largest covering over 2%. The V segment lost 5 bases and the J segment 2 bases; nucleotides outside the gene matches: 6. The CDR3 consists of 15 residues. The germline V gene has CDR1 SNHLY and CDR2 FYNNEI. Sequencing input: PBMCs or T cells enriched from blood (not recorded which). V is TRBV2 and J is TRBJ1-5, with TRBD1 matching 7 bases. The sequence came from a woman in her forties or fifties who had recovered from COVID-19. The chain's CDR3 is CASSISGQGNQPQHF. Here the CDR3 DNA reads TGTGCCAGCAGTATCTCCGGACAGGGCAATCAGCCCCAGCATTTT.